By share, the clone carrying this T cell receptor beta chain ranks as medium-sized (0.01 to 0.1%). Its cognate antigen is unknown. The germline V gene has CDR1 SGDLS and CDR2 YYNGEE. V trimming: 6 bases; J trimming: 4 bases; junction bases outside the gene matches: 12. This CDR3 comprises 15 residues. Noted time point: cycle 4 day 1 (C4D1), after more than five weeks of nivolumab. Every patient was affected by relapse after autologous stem cell transplantation, while exposure to brentuximab vedotin was not uniform. This entry is derived from a study of PD-1 blockade in classical Hodgkin lymphoma. TCRdb's table, derived via immunoSEQ multiplex PCR, lists solely in-frame clones and lacks some. The sample has 35,000 to 50,000 clones; 60% to 80% are singletons. The study's findings and limits: In newly diagnosed patients, baseline TCR diversity was reportedly below that of healthy donors.

The chain employs TRBV9 and TRBJ1-1, with TRBD1 matching 7 bases. The source is a human donor with classical Hodgkin lymphoma. Sample: peripheral blood mononuclear cells (PBMCs), taken before the fourth cycle of nivolumab. The CDR3 DNA reads as TGTGCCAGCACGCGACAGGGCGATGTAGGCACTGAAGCTTTCTTT. This codes for CASTRQGDVGTEAFF. Together with reference TRBV9 and TRBJ1-1, the CDR3 gives the full variable domain: DSGVTQTPKHLITATGQRVTLRCSPRSGDLSVYWYQQSLDQGLQFLIQYYNGEERAKGNILERFSAQQFPDLHSELNLSSLELGDSALYFCASTRQGDVGTEAFFGQGTRLTVV.